This T cell receptor (beta chain) stems from a study of cytomegalovirus exposure and HLA in healthy donors (TCRdb year 2017). Concerning the study at large: An earlier analysis of several hundred of the donors reported approximately 290 Gb of sequence data and approximately 110 million unique TCR beta sequences from some 180 million T cells. Among 398 genotyped donors of the cohort, an average of about 240,000 unique TCR beta nucleotide sequences were sequenced per donor, roughly 18% of them non-productive. The study combined high-throughput TCR immunosequencing, statistical association of individual TCRs with disease status, and machine learning to predict cytomegalovirus infection status. The number of typed donors differed by locus: roughly 620-630 for A, B, C, DRB1 and DQB1; 500 to 550 for DQA1; 606 for DPA1; and around 450 for DPB1. The study profiled the T cell repertoires of around 700 subjects by immunosequencing and related them to cytomegalovirus serostatus. A later analysis re-examined previously published TCR beta repertoires from hundreds of donors and added high-resolution HLA genotyping to investigate patterns of TCR occurrence. A later genetic analysis used genome-wide SNP genotypes for about 60% of the roughly 700 donors, treating that subset as a discovery cohort. Among the roughly 370 genotyped donors, approximately 81% belonged to the genetic ancestry cluster associated with self-reported Caucasian donors. All discovery cohort repertoires had been generated on a single sequencing platform. To decide whether each TCR beta V gene segment behaved as functional or pseudogenic, an earlier analysis of some 600 of the donors relied on high-throughput TCR beta sequencing. Roughly 5 DR-DQ haplotypes were handled as single units for association and clustering, since linkage in the cohort was strong. Alongside the repertoire data, information on donor age, sex, ethnicity and CMV serostatus was compiled. In the later analysis, no new phenotypic data were used to find candidate immune exposures; instead, reliance was placed on TCR beta sequences and their occurrence across donors. Class I and class II HLA loci were covered by the typing at four-digit resolution. An early release covering over 500 HLA-typed donors comprised 250 to 350 gigabases of sequencing data and some 79 million unique TCR sequences. In addition to the first cohort of around 670 subjects, a separate validation cohort of 100 to 150 different subjects was used. The study aimed to test whether cataloging public T cell receptors could reveal signatures of past pathogen exposure. Overall study outcomes, separate from this receptor: A further reported finding was that TCR beta sequences accurately predicted the HLA-A and HLA-B alleles for most subjects in the first cohort. According to a later genetic analysis, donors in an Asian-associated ancestry cluster had fewer N-insertions in productive TCRs than the approximately 650-donor mean. When HLA alleles, especially DR and DQ, strongly co-occurred, attributing TCR associations to individual alleles was difficult. It was suggested by the authors that the approach could potentially be generalized to other disease states and immunological phenotypes. The classifier was reported to diagnose cytomegalovirus status with high specificity and sensitivity in both the original and validation cohorts. According to a later analysis, parvovirus B19, influenza, CMV and Epstein-Barr virus appeared linked to several top co-occurrence clusters. In a later analysis, HLA-associated TCR beta chains showed more clonal expansion and lower generation probabilities than non-associated chains that were equally common. In a later analysis, TCR association rates were found to vary across HLA loci, with the most associated TCRs seen for DRB1 alleles and the fewest for HLA-C alleles. Some IMGT-functional V segments, including TRBV6-2 and TRBV6-3, could not be distinguished by the 87-base-pair reads and were therefore excluded. In the study, roughly 160 TCR beta chains were listed as associated with cytomegalovirus. Because HLA typing was unavailable for some donors at each locus, only the typed subset was used in association tests. In a later analysis, some 17,000 TCR beta sequences were associated with specific HLA alleles at a false discovery rate of 0.05. In vitro tests confirmed that three of the cytomegalovirus-associated TCR beta chains recognize cytomegalovirus antigens. Correlated functional status among segregating V segments might be attributable to linkage disequilibrium, but an unknown experimental factor could not be ruled out. Roughly uniform sequencing depth across donors was assumed in presence/absence analyses, although this assumption may not hold. This cohort had only TCR beta chains sequenced, and the lack of alpha or paired-chain data limited which features could be detected. In a later analysis, most CMV-associated TCR beta chains were found to appear HLA-restricted, with HLA associations seemingly driven largely by CMV exposure. Some 16 rarely observed V segments, including chromosome 9 orphons, were excluded from the earlier analysis of a few hundred of the donors because counts were too low. For the cohort, immune exposure information was limited to CMV serostatus. A group of highly shared sequence variants was considered likely to be a technical artifact of the sequencing pipeline. An earlier analysis of some 590 of the donors showed that most TCR beta V segments appeared in productive rearrangements either about 87% or about 30% of the time, which broadly matched IMGT annotations. In a later genetic analysis, a missense DCLRE1C variant was associated with V-gene and J-gene trimming of TCR beta chains, and the association was replicated in an independent cohort. While some public TCRs were present in many individuals, most TCR sequences turned up only very rarely across donors.

The library was built by means of the immunoSEQ multiplex PCR assay. The multiplex PCR relied on a mix of 60 forward primers for TCR Vbeta segments and 13 reverse primers for TCR Jbeta segments. The CDR3 region of rearranged TCR beta genes was amplified from genomic DNA by a multiplex PCR assay. The amplified TCR beta libraries were sequenced on the Illumina HiSeq System as 87-base-pair reads. On the authors' methods: A later analysis tallied roughly 76 million unique TCR beta chains across the 640 or so repertoires, and around 12 million of those chains were shared by two or more donors. Raw reads were error-corrected and collapsed into unique sequences by a nearest-neighbor algorithm in which closely related sequences were merged to remove PCR and sequencing errors. CDR3 sequences were aligned to IMGT reference sequences to assign V, D and J gene segments. For a sequence to be retained, at least a six-nucleotide match to both a V gene segment and a J gene segment was required. A rearrangement counted as productive if the CDR3 had no stop codons and remained in frame with V and J, and every other rearrangement counted as non-productive. Following IMGT convention, CDR3 was defined as the stretch from the second conserved V-encoded cysteine up to the conserved J-encoded phenylalanine. The earlier analysis of about 530 of the donors excluded any sequence lacking an unambiguous match to a single V gene segment. An earlier analysis of around 600 of the donors classified V segments as functional when productive rearrangements were above 56.7% and as segregating when the standard deviation between donors was above 5%. A statistical classification framework was built for diagnosing cytomegalovirus status from the catalog of TCR beta chain sequences. V and J gene assignment, in a later analysis, came from comparing TCR nucleotide sequences with IMGT/GENE-DB human TR gene sequences. In a later analysis, CDR3 sequences and most-parsimonious VDJ recombination scenarios were assigned using the TCRdist pipeline. In a later analysis, each TCR beta chain was defined by its CDR3 amino acid sequence together with its V-gene family, and reads without a unique V-gene family were excluded. To address suspected cross-contamination and a sequencing artifact, a later analysis removed roughly 640 highly shared, low-generation-probability nucleotide sequences. For each public chain, a later analysis derived a clonal expansion index from normalized ranks of inferred template counts within each repertoire. In a later analysis, generation probabilities were computed with a VDJ recombination model fitted to out-of-frame rearrangements, and the resulting probabilities were checked against IGoR. A later analysis scored TCR-TCR, TCR-HLA and TCR-CMV co-occurrence with hypergeometric tests, applying a repertoire-size bias correction to TCR pairs. False discovery rates were estimated in a later analysis by permuting HLA or CMV assignments 20 times. In a later analysis, co-occurring TCRs were grouped with DBSCAN, and TCRdist sequence similarity was added when clustering was performed within HLA-allele-positive subsets. Repertoires with fewer than 30,000 or more than 120,000 public chains were left out of co-occurrence clustering, as were about 5 repertoires with anomalous nucleotide sharing. TCRdb provides this immuneACCESS table in a form limited to in-frame rearrangements. Some clones are lacking; in checked studies, under half of them reflect an unresolved V gene, and why the rest are absent is not known. D and trimming were read from the DNA, whereas the V and J calls and clone size are those reported in that table. The sample has some 150,000 clones on record, roughly 74% of them singletons. 3.3% of the sample is in the top ten clones.

The cohort consisted of 666 healthy bone marrow donors. At the time of sampling, all cohort members were nominally healthy, though unrecorded immune exposures were likely present. The donor was CMV seronegative and was included in the group of approximately 350 seronegative cohort members. A peripheral blood sample was collected from each donor, and TCR beta sequencing was performed on peripheral blood mononuclear cells. Genomic DNA extraction from the blood cell samples was performed with the Qiagen DNeasy Blood Extraction Kit. Spanning cysteine to phenylalanine, the CDR3 consists of 12 amino acids. This entry keeps only the CDR3 DNA: 36 bases, framed from base 1. From a lookup of the germline V gene, CDR1 and CDR2 are LGHNT and FRNRAP. With respect to this clone: Its target antigen remains unknown. Relative to the germline gene, one junction end is altered; a read error may explain this.

This clonotype was sampled from a middle-aged man in good health and CMV-seronegative. Here the chain combines TRBV12-5 and TRBJ2-3; the D gene is perhaps TRBD2, from 7 matching bases. The sample comprised PBMCs. The DNA reads as follows: TGCGCGTCGGGGGGCATCACAGATACGCAGTATTTT. Its coded protein is CASGGITDTQYF. This CDR3, with the reference TRBV12-5 and TRBJ2-3 proteins standing in past its ends, gives the full variable domain DARVTQTPRHKVTEMGQEVTMRCQPILGHNTVFWYRQTMMQGLELLAYFRNRAPLDDSGMPKDRFSAEMPDATLATLKIQPSEPRDSAVYFCASGGITDTQYFGPGTRLTVL.